This T cell receptor beta chain was identified during a study of T cells expressing NK-cell markers. The germline gives CDR1 SEHNR, CDR2 FQNEAQ (reference sequence). CDR3 length: 16 residues. TCRdb processed the 5' RACE reads again and assigns one entry to each CDR3 protein, with no DNA. The listing records fewer than 550,000 distinct CDR3 sequences. Sequencing was done on a sample of blood T cells: a sorted CD56 or NKG2C T cell subset, CD4+ or CD8+ T cells, or bulk PBMC T cells (not recorded which). The chain recombines TRBV7-9 with TRBJ2-3; absent DNA, TCRdb's TRBD1 call cannot be checked. The receptor comes from a woman aged 45 to 65 in good health. CDR3 loop: CASSPGPLGSTDTQYF.